This T cell receptor beta chain comes out of a study of regulatory T cells in long-lasting Graves disease. CDR1 is ENHRY and CDR2 is SYGVKD in the germline V gene. The length of the CDR3 is 15 residues. V dropped 4 bases and J dropped 2; count of bases not matched to a gene: 4. Time point specified: persistent/refractory GD, antithyroid drugs over 5 years with positive TRAb. Generation of the TCR library employed RNA extracted from PBMCs. Sequencing libraries for TCR beta were prepared with iRepertoire HTBI primers and Arm-PCR of CDR3 regions. Each CDR3 protein gets one entry after TCRdb re-called the multiplex PCR reads with MiXCR. The repertoire holds about 470,000 distinct CDR3 sequences, 20% to 25% seen once, with roughly 7.7% in the top ten.

This specimen consisted of peripheral blood mononuclear cells (PBMCs), obtained when the disease was refractory, from a patient treated with antithyroid drugs. The clonotype comes from a female donor with Graves disease. The V call is TRBV10-3, the J call TRBJ1-5; TRBD1 aligns across 8 bases. DNA of the CDR3: TGTGCCATCAGTGGACAGGGGATCGGCAATCAGCCCCAGCATTTT. Its protein product is CAISGQGIGNQPQHF.